The rows below give T cell receptor beta chains drawn from one sample of a study of cytotoxic CD8 clonotypes in ibrutinib-treated CLL. TCRdb's copy holds only in-frame clones and misses some; the assay was immunoSEQ multiplex PCR. The table shows 110,000 to 150,000 clones, with approximately 80% occurring only once. The material sequenced was PBMCs, taken after 12 months of ibrutinib treatment. The source is a human donor with chronic lymphocytic leukemia. Each CDR3 is given with its conserved first and last residue. The D gene is left open where the match is weak. Clone size is given for some rows only: seen once, a few or many times, or a class if the clone is expanded.

once | TRBJ2-5 | TRBD2 | TRBV7-2 | CASSLVAGEGTQYF | TGTGCCAGCAGCTTAGTAGCGGGAGAGGGGACCCAGTACTTC
NA | TRBJ2-1 | TRBD2 | TRBV10-1 | CASSAKLAGVYNEQFF | TGCGCCAGCAGTGCGAAACTAGCGGGAGTTTACAATGAGCAGTTCTTC
once | TRBJ2-1 | TRBD2 | TRBV27 | CASSLMASGSDEQFF | TGTGCCAGCAGTTTAATGGCTAGCGGGAGTGATGAGCAGTTCTTC
few | TRBJ2-7 | TRBD2 | TRBV7-2 | CASSYTSGGSYEQYF | TGTGCCAGCAGTTATACTAGCGGGGGCTCCTACGAGCAGTACTTC
NA | TRBJ1-1 | NA | TRBV29-1 | CSVDKNRVGNTEAFF | TGCAGCGTTGACAAAAACAGGGTGGGGAACACTGAAGCTTTCTTT
NA | TRBJ1-1 | NA | TRBV7-9 | CACGRANTEAFF | TGTGCCTGCGGCAGGGCTAACACTGAAGCTTTCTTT
NA | TRBJ1-1 | NA | TRBV5-6 | CASSTPTGRNTEAFF | TGTGCCAGCAGCACACCAACAGGGCGGAACACTGAAGCTTTCTTT
few | TRBJ1-5 | NA | TRBV19 | CASTQTNSNQPQHF | TGTGCCAGTACCCAGACGAATAGCAATCAGCCCCAGCATTTT
many | TRBJ2-3 | NA | TRBV6-5 | CASSYSSAWSPDTQYF | TGTGCCAGCAGTTACTCAAGCGCCTGGTCCCCAGATACGCAGTATTTT
NA | TRBJ2-7 | NA | TRBV6-1 | CASSSGGGDSYEQYF | TGTGCCAGCAGTTCAGGGGGGGGTGACTCCTACGAGCAGTACTTC
NA | TRBJ2-7 | NA | TRBV5-5 | CASSPQLGGRGAYEQYF | TGTGCCAGCAGCCCCCAATTGGGCGGCAGGGGAGCCTACGAGCAGTACTTC
NA | TRBJ2-1 | TRBD2 | TRBV7-2 | CASSRLAGGYNEQFF | TGTGCCAGCAGCCGACTGGCGGGAGGCTACAATGAGCAGTTCTTC
NA | TRBJ2-1 | NA | TRBV9 | CASSPEDVGEQFF | TGTGCCAGCAGCCCAGAGGACGTCGGTGAGCAGTTCTTC
NA | TRBJ1-2 | NA | TRBV25-1 | CASSVAVASGYTF | TGTGCCAGCAGCGTCGCGGTTGCGTCGGGCTACACCTTC
NA | TRBJ2-1 | NA | TRBV7-3 | CASSLYVLSSYNEQFF | TGTGCCAGCAGCTTATATGTTTTGAGCTCCTACAATGAGCAGTTCTTC
NA | TRBJ1-3 | NA | TRBV7-2 | CASSLGVTGNTIYF | TGTGCCAGCAGCCTGGGGGTTACTGGAAACACCATATATTTT
NA | TRBJ1-1 | NA | TRBV20-1 | CSAPENTEAFF | TGCAGTGCTCCAGAGAACACTGAAGCTTTCTTT
NA | TRBJ1-5 | NA | TRBV7-9 | CASSLDSLNQPQHF | TGTGCCAGCAGCTTAGACAGCCTCAATCAGCCCCAGCATTTT
NA | TRBJ2-1 | TRBD2 | TRBV7-2 | CASSLVARERGEQFF | TGTGCCAGCAGCTTAGTTGCGCGGGAGAGGGGTGAGCAGTTCTTC
NA | TRBJ2-7 | TRBD1 | TRBV28 | CASSQQGGDYEQYF | TGTGCCAGCAGTCAACAGGGGGGTGACTACGAGCAGTACTTC
NA | TRBJ2-1 | NA | TRBV5-5 | CASSLWGYNEQFF | TGTGCCAGCAGCTTGTGGGGCTACAATGAGCAGTTCTTC
many | TRBJ2-7 | TRBD1 | TRBV28 | CASRIDRASSYEQYF | TGTGCCAGCAGGATCGACAGGGCCAGCTCCTACGAGCAGTACTTC
NA | TRBJ2-1 | TRBD1 | TRBV28 | CASSLRDRASYNEQFF | TGTGCCAGCAGTCTACGGGACAGGGCTTCCTACAATGAGCAGTTCTTC
NA | TRBJ2-7 | TRBD1 | TRBV29-1 | CSVGQGEQYF | TGCAGCGTGGGACAGGGCGAGCAGTACTTC
many | TRBJ1-1 | TRBD1 | TRBV7-2 | CASTTDRVGTEAFF | TGTGCCAGCACCACGGACAGGGTAGGCACTGAAGCTTTCTTT
NA | TRBJ1-5 | NA | TRBV6-4 | CASSDFQGKQPQHF | TGTGCCAGCAGTGACTTCCAGGGAAAACAGCCCCAGCATTTT
many | TRBJ2-5 | NA | TRBV29-1 | CSVEETYQETQYF | TGCAGCGTTGAAGAGACGTACCAAGAGACCCAGTACTTC
NA | TRBJ1-5 | NA | TRBV7-6 | CASSLLGSNQPQHF | TGTGCCAGCAGCTTATTAGGAAGCAATCAGCCCCAGCATTTT
NA | TRBJ2-7 | TRBD1 | TRBV6-1 | CASSEPGQGANEQYF | TGTGCCAGCAGTGAGCCGGGACAGGGGGCCAACGAGCAGTACTTC
NA | TRBJ1-6 | TRBD1 | TRBV30 | CAWSARQGKIRIFNSPLHF | TGTGCCTGGAGTGCCCGACAGGGTAAAATCAGAATTTTTAATTCACCCCTCCACTTT
NA | TRBJ1-1 | NA | TRBV30 | CAWSVPGARLNTEAFF | TGTGCCTGGAGTGTACCCGGGGCCAGATTGAACACTGAAGCTTTCTTT
NA | TRBJ2-7 | NA | TRBV10-2 | CATVRTASSYEQYF | TGCGCCACCGTCCGCACAGCGTCCTCCTACGAGCAGTACTTC
NA | TRBJ2-1 | NA | TRBV7-2 | CASSLGRDPENEQFF | TGTGCCAGCAGCTTAGGACGGGACCCAGAAAATGAGCAGTTCTTC
many | TRBJ2-1 | TRBD2 | TRBV9 | CASSTGGTSGRASYNEQFF | TGTGCCAGCAGCACAGGTGGGACTAGCGGGAGGGCCTCCTACAATGAGCAGTTCTTC
once | TRBJ1-5 | NA | TRBV18 | CASSPLEGPNQPQHF | TGTGCCAGCTCACCACTTGAGGGCCCGAATCAGCCCCAGCATTTT
NA | TRBJ1-6 | TRBD1 | TRBV5-1 | CASSLGQGSIKSPLHF | TGCGCCAGCAGCTTGGGACAGGGAAGTATTAAGTCACCCCTCCACTTT
NA | TRBJ1-1 | TRBD1 | TRBV19 | CASSIDWDRAGTEAFF | TGTGCCAGTAGTATAGATTGGGACAGGGCAGGCACTGAAGCTTTCTTT